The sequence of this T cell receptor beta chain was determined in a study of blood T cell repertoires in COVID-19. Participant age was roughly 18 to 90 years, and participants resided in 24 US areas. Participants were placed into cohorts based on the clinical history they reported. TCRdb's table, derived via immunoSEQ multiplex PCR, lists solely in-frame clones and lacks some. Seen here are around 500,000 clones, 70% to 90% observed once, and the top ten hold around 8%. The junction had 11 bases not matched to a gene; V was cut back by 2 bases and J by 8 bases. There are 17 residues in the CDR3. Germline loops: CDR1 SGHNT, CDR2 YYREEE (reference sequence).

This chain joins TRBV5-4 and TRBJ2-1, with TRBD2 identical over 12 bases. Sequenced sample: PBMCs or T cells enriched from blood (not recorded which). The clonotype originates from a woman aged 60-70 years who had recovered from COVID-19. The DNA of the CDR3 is TGTGCCAGCAGCTTAGGACTAGCGGGGCTCAAGGTCGATGAGCAGTTCTTC. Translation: CASSLGLAGLKVDEQFF. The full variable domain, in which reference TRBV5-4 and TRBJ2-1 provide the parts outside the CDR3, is ETGVTQSPTHLIKTRGQQVTLRCSSQSGHNTVSWYQQALGQGPQFIFQYYREEENGRGNFPPRFSGLQFPNYSSELNVNALELDDSALYLCASSLGLAGLKVDEQFFGPGTRLTVL.